These 6 T cell receptor beta chains came from one sample sequenced in a study of T-cell reconstitution after alpha-beta-depleted transplantation in children. Unique molecular identifiers were built into the TCRbeta library. TCRdb fed the PCR reads into MiXCR, producing one record per CDR3 protein. The table records 200,000 to 300,000 distinct CDR3 sequences, more than 20% of them present only once. The sequencing here drew on PBMCs, taken before TCRalphabeta/CD19-depleted stem cell transplant. Every receptor here comes from a girl aged 2 to 9 with Fanconi anemia, due to receive a stem cell transplant.

This CDR3 reads CASSLRVTYNEQFF. As DNA, the CDR3 is TGTGCCAGCAGTTTGCGGGTAACCTACAATGAGCAGTTCTTC. The chain carries TRBV6-5 and TRBJ2-1, with D maybe TRBD2 (5 bases). With 4 bases removed from V and 2 bases from J, the gap between germline ends came to 9 bases. The CDR3 sequence is 14 residues long. CDR1 is MNHEY and CDR2 is SVGAGI in the germline V gene.

This clonotype was detected a few times. The chain couples TRBV20-1 to TRBJ2-7; 9 nucleotides agree with TRBD1. J gave up 3 bases and V 6 bases, and 6 bases lay outside the gene matches. The CDR3 loop spans 13 amino acids. Germline V CDR1 and CDR2: DFQATT, SNEGSKA (reference sequence). Here the CDR3 DNA reads TGCAGTGCCCTGACAGGGGGAAACTACGAGCAGTACTTC. Translation gives CSALTGGNYEQYF.

This clonotype was recorded many times. The chain has TRBV29-1 and TRBJ2-5, with TRBD2 as a possible D gene (7 bases). The germline V gene has CDR1 SQVTM and CDR2 ANQGSEA. Between the trimmed V and J ends, which lost 7 bases and 3 bases, there was a span of 15 bases. CDR3 length: 13 amino acids. The CDR3: CSAQRGGEETQYF. For the CDR3, the DNA is TGCAGCGCCCAGAGAGGGGGGGAAGAGACCCAGTACTTC. Looking up the rest from reference TRBV29-1 and TRBJ2-5 gives the full variable domain: SAVISQKPSRDICQRGTSLTIQCQVDSQVTMMFWYRQQPGQSLTLIATANQGSEATYESGFVIDKFPISRPNLTFSTLTVSNMSPEDSSIYLCSAQRGGEETQYFGPGTRLLVL.

The J gene is TRBJ2-7, the V gene TRBV7-6, with 7 bases aligning to TRBD1. This CDR3 is 15 amino acids long. The ends lost 5 bases at V and 1 base at J; junction bases unmatched: 8. Germline assignment: CDR1 SGHVS and CDR2 FNYEAQ. The CDR3 DNA reads as TGTGCCAGCAGCCACTGGACAGGTATTTCCTACGAGCAGTACTTC. It is translated as CASSHWTGISYEQYF.

The V gene is TRBV29-1, the J gene TRBJ2-5, with D perhaps matching TRBD1 (6 bases). The CDR3 spans 15 residues. CDR1 SQVTM and CDR2 ANQGSEA come from the germline V gene. Trimming shortened V by 4 bases and J by 4 bases, and 19 bases separated the two germline ends. The CDR3 loop is CSVVGGRGRPETQYF. The DNA of the CDR3 is TGCAGCGTTGTCGGTGGCAGGGGACGTCCAGAGACCCAGTACTTC.

This clonotype occurred many times. The rearrangement joins TRBV20-1 to TRBJ2-5; D possibly corresponds to TRBD1 (5 bases). V was shortened by 5 bases and J by 7 bases, with 17 bases between the two germline ends. The CDR3 extends over 13 amino acids. Germline-derived CDR1 and CDR2 are DFQATT and SNEGSKA (reference sequence). CDR3 amino acids: CSAAQVILGTQYF. In DNA form, the CDR3 reads TGCAGTGCTGCACAGGTGATACTGGGGACCCAGTACTTC.